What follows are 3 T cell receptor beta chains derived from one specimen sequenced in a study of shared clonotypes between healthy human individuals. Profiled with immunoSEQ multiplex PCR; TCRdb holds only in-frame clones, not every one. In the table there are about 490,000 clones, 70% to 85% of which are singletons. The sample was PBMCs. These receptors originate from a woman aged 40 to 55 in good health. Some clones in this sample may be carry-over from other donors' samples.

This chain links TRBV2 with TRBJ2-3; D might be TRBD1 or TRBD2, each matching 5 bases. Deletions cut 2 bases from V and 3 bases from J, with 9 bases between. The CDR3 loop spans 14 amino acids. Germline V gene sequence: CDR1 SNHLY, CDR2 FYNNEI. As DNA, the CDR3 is TGTGCCAGCAGTGAAATTGGGGGTACAGATACGCAGTATTTT. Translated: CASSEIGGTDTQYF.

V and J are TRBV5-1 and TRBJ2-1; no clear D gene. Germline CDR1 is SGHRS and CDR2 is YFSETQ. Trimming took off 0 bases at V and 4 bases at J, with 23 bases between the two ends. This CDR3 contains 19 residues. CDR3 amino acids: CASSLDPRQTQSRYNEQFF. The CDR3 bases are TGCGCCAGCAGCTTGGACCCTCGGCAGACACAATCGAGATACAATGAGCAGTTCTTC. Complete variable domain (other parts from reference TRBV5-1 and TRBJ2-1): KAGVTQTPRYLIKTRGQQVTLSCSPISGHRSVSWYQQTPGQGLQFLFEYFSETQRNKGNFPGRFSGRQFSNSRSEMNVSTLELGDSALYLCASSLDPRQTQSRYNEQFFGPGTRLTVL.

The CDR3 here is CASSQGYRVSEQFF. In DNA form, the CDR3 reads TGCGCCAGCAGCCAGGGGTACAGGGTCAGTGAGCAGTTCTTC. The rearrangement uses TRBV4-3 and TRBJ2-1, with D perhaps matching TRBD1 (6 bases). Germline assignment: CDR1 LGHNA and CDR2 YSLEER. The CDR3 consists of 14 residues. V lost 3 bases and J 9 bases, leaving 15 bases between the germline ends.